Listed here are 2 T cell receptor beta chains from one sample, sequenced in a study of T cells in women clearing cervical HPV infection (dated by TCRdb to 2017 to 2018). Libraries were made using the immunoSEQ multiplex PCR assay. Held by TCRdb, this immuneACCESS table contains in-frame sequences only and omits some clones. Under half of the omission traces to an unresolved V gene where checked; the cause of the rest is unknown. The table for this sample records more than 20,000 clones. Roughly 2.7% of the sample goes to the ten largest clones. Sequenced: blood buffy coat. The receptors originated from a woman between 18 and 75 years old with a cervical HPV16 infection that either progressed to CIN3+ or cleared (not recorded which).

CDR3 amino acids: CSAERLAESSYNEQFF. Incomplete CDR3 DNA: TGCAGTGCTGAAAGACTAGCGGAGTCATCCTACAATGAG. The chain recombines TRBV20-1 with TRBJ2-1; 9 bases are shared with TRBD2. The CDR3 extends 3 residues past the end of the read, so its final part is completed from the germline J gene. This CDR3 region has 16 residues. The V gene's germline CDR1 is DFQATT and CDR2 SNEGSKA (reference sequence). Trimming cost V 5 bases and J 1 base; bases outside gene matches: 9.

A note on this clone: Read data end 3 residues before the CDR3 end; the end is taken from the germline J gene. The chain uses TRBV13 and TRBJ2-1; tentatively, D is TRBD2 (6 bases). The CDR3 consists of 15 residues. V was cut by 4 bases and J by 8 bases, with 18 bases left in between. Per germline, CDR1 PRHDT and CDR2 FYEKMQ (reference sequence). CDR3 DNA (partial): TGTGCCAGCAGCTCAGACCGGGACTCCCCCCATGAG. Amino acids: CASSSDRDSPHE. The entire CDR3 protein is CASSSDRDSPHEQFF.